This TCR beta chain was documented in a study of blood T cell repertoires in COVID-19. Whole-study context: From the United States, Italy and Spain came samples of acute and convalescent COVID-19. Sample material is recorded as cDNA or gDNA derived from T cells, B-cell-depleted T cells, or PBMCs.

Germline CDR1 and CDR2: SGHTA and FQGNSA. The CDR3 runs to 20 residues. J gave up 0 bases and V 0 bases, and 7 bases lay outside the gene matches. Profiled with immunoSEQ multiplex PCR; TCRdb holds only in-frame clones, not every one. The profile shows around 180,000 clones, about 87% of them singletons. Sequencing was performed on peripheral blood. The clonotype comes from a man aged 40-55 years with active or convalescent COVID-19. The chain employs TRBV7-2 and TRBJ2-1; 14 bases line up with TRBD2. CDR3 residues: CASSLAHGLAGGRSYNEQFF. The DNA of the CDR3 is TGTGCCAGCAGCTTAGCGCATGGACTAGCGGGGGGACGCTCCTACAATGAGCAGTTCTTC.